These T cell receptor beta chains were read from a single sample in a study of graft-versus-host responses after intestinal transplantation. Here immunoSEQ multiplex PCR was the method, and the copy in TCRdb shows in-frame clones only, minus some. The sample includes about 89,000 clones, around nine tenths seen only once; the top ten take roughly 0.31%. Their antigens remain unidentified. This specimen consisted of unstimulated CD4+ T cells sorted from spleen or lymph node cells, obtained before intestinal transplant. These receptor sequences come from a human donor who received an intestinal transplant. CDR3s include the opening cysteine and the closing phenylalanine or tryptophan. Fields, in order: clone size, D gene, V gene, CDR3 length, J gene, CDR3 DNA, CDR3 protein. A D gene is named only where the DNA matches it firmly. Expanded clones are given a class, and other clones once, few, many or no size at all.

-	TRBD2	TRBV5-5	16	TRBJ2-2	TGTGCCAGCAGCCCCTTTAGCGGGTCGAACACCGGGGAGCTGTTTTTT	CASSPFSGSNTGELFF
-	TRBD2	TRBV4-1	16	TRBJ2-1	TGCGCCAGCAGCACTAGCGGGGCTAGCTCCTACAATGAGCAGTTCTTC	CASSTSGASSYNEQFF
-	TRBD1	TRBV19	15	TRBJ2-7	TGTGCCAGTAGTCCGACAGGGGGCGGGATTCGGGAGCAGTACTTC	CASSPTGGGIREQYF
-	-	TRBV19	11	TRBJ1-2	TGTGCCAGTATGGGCGTAACCGGCTACACCTTC	CASMGVTGYTF
-	TRBD1	TRBV9	14	TRBJ2-5	TGTGCCAGCAGCGTAGCTGGACAGGGGGAGACCCAGTACTTC	CASSVAGQGETQYF
-	TRBD2	TRBV11-2	15	TRBJ2-7	TGTGCCAGCAGCTTTCGACTAGCGGGAGGTGGCGAGCAGTACTTC	CASSFRLAGGGEQYF
-	TRBD1	TRBV19	17	TRBJ1-2	TGTGCCAGTAGTATAAAGGCAGGGGGACTACGGAACTATGGCTACACCTTC	CASSIKAGGLRNYGYTF
once	TRBD1	TRBV29-1	17	TRBJ1-3	TGCAGCGTTGGGGAGAACACACTCACAGGGGCTGGAAACACCATATATTTT	CSVGENTLTGAGNTIYF
-	-	TRBV2	13	TRBJ1-1	TGTGCCAGCAGTGAAAACGGCCCCACTGAAGCTTTCTTT	CASSENGPTEAFF
-	-	TRBV6-1	15	TRBJ2-3	TGTGCCAGCAGTGAAGGCTCAAGGGGCACAGATACGCAGTATTTT	CASSEGSRGTDTQYF
-	-	TRBV19	13	TRBJ1-4	TGTGCCAGTAGTATAGGGTCCAATGAAAAACTGTTTTTT	CASSIGSNEKLFF
-	TRBD2	TRBV14	14	TRBJ2-7	TGTGCCAGAGGGAGGACTAGTTTCTCGTACGAGCAGTACTTC	CARGRTSFSYEQYF
-	-	TRBV9	16	TRBJ1-3	TGTGCCAGCAGCGTAGATCCGGGGTTCTCTGGAAACACCATATATTTT	CASSVDPGFSGNTIYF
-	TRBD1	TRBV18	16	TRBJ1-1	TGTGCCAGCTCACCCCGGGACAGGGTTGTAGTCACTGAAGCTTTCTTT	CASSPRDRVVVTEAFF
once	-	TRBV2	15	TRBJ2-2	TGTGCCAGCAGTGTGGGGGGATGGAACACCGGGGAGCTGTTTTTT	CASSVGGWNTGELFF
-	-	TRBV2	17	TRBJ2-5	TGTGCCAGCAGTGTATCCCAGATAACAGGGAATTCGGAGACCCAGTACTTC	CASSVSQITGNSETQYF
-	TRBD2	TRBV27	16	TRBJ2-4	TGTGCCAGCAGTATAGCGGGTCCTTTAGCCAAAAACATTCAGTACTTC	CASSIAGPLAKNIQYF
-	-	TRBV28	15	TRBJ1-4	TGTGCCAGCAGTGTCCGACAGCCAACTAATGAAAAACTGTTTTTT	CASSVRQPTNEKLFF
-	TRBD1	TRBV6-5	13	TRBJ2-7	TGTGCCAGCAGGAGGGGACAGCCCTACGAGCAGTACTTC	CASRRGQPYEQYF
-	TRBD2	TRBV7-6	17	TRBJ2-3	TGTGCCAGCAGCTTAATAGTTTCTAGCGGGAGCACAGATACGCAGTATTTT	CASSLIVSSGSTDTQYF
-	-	TRBV6-5	15	TRBJ1-1	TGTGCCAGCACCCCCGGGGTGGGAATTAAGACTGAAGCTTTCTTT	CASTPGVGIKTEAFF
-	TRBD2	TRBV5-6	11	TRBJ2-5	TGTGCCAGCAGCCTGAAGCGGGAGCAGTACTTC	CASSLKREQYF
-	-	TRBV5-1	13	TRBJ1-1	TGCGCCAGCAGCTTAGGCAGGAACACTGAAGCTTTCTTT	CASSLGRNTEAFF
few	TRBD2	TRBV5-1	19	TRBJ2-4	TGCGCCAGCAGCTTTGTAGGAGGAACGGGCGGGAGGGCCCAAAACATTCAGTACTTC	CASSFVGGTGGRAQNIQYF
-	TRBD2	TRBV6-6	15	TRBJ2-7	TGTGCCAGCAGTTACTCGTTGGTGAGCGGGGAGCCCACCTACTTC	CASSYSLVSGEPTYF
-	-	TRBV11-2	13	TRBJ1-1	TGTGCCAGCAGCTTTGATCGAAACACTGAAGCTTTCTTT	CASSFDRNTEAFF
-	TRBD1	TRBV6-4	13	TRBJ1-2	TGTGCCAGCAGTCCCGGGACAGACTATGGCTACACCTTC	CASSPGTDYGYTF
-	TRBD1	TRBV19	16	TRBJ2-6	TGTGCCAGTAGTATCCCCCGACAGGGCCTGGCCAACGTCCTGATTTTC	CASSIPRQGLANVLIF
-	-	TRBV5-1	15	TRBJ2-7	TGCGCCAGCAGCCTCTCTAGCGTTTGGGCCTACGAGCAGTACTTC	CASSLSSVWAYEQYF
-	-	TRBV6-1	13	TRBJ2-4	TGTGCCACCATCAGGGGGGGGAAAAACATTCAGTACTTC	CATIRGGKNIQYF
-	TRBD1	TRBV19	17	TRBJ1-1	TGTGCCAGTAGTATCTGGGAGGGACAGGGGGTGAACACTGAAGCTTTCTTT	CASSIWEGQGVNTEAFF
-	TRBD2	TRBV14	16	TRBJ2-5	TGTGCCAGCAGCCTAGCGGGAGGGCCAGGCGGAGAGACCCAGTACTTC	CASSLAGGPGGETQYF
-	TRBD1	TRBV27	18	TRBJ1-3	TGTGCCAGCAGTTTTTCTCGAGCCGAGGGGGCGAGAGGAAACACCATATATTTT	CASSFSRAEGARGNTIYF
once	TRBD1	TRBV7-8	16	TRBJ2-7	TGTGCCAGCAGCCTTCCCGGGACAGGGAAGATCTACGAGCAGTACTTC	CASSLPGTGKIYEQYF
-	-	TRBV5-5	13	TRBJ2-1	TGTGCCAGCAGCTTGGACCTAGGGGGGTTTCGGTTCTTC	CASSLDLGGFRFF
-	-	TRBV6-5	16	TRBJ1-1	TGTGCCAGCAGTTACTCTTTCTCGCGCGAGAACACTGAAGCTTTCTTT	CASSYSFSRENTEAFF
-	TRBD2	TRBV7-3	16	TRBJ2-7	TGTGCCAGCAGCGAAATCCCTGGGGGACTAGCGGGCGAGCAGTACTTC	CASSEIPGGLAGEQYF
-	-	TRBV5-6	16	TRBJ1-3	TGTGCCAGCAGCGGCGCGTGGACCAAAGCGGGAAACACCATATATTTT	CASSGAWTKAGNTIYF
-	-	TRBV19	14	TRBJ1-3	TGTGCCAGTAAGGACCGACCCTCTGGAAACACCATATATTTT	CASKDRPSGNTIYF
-	-	TRBV5-8	15	TRBJ2-5	TGTGCCAGCAGCTCTACGGGACTTATACAAGAGACCCAGTACTTC	CASSSTGLIQETQYF
-	-	TRBV5-1	13	TRBJ2-7	TGCGCCAGCAGCGCGGGACAGAACTACGAGCAGTACTTC	CASSAGQNYEQYF